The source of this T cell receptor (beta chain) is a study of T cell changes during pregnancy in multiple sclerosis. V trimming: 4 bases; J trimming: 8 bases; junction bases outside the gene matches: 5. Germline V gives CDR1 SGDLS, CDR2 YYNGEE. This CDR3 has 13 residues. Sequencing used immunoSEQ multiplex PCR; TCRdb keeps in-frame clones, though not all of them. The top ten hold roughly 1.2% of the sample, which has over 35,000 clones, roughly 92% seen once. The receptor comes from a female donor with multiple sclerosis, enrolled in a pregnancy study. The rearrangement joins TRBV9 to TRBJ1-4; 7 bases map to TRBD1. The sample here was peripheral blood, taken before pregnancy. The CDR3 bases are TGTGCCAGCAGCACCGACAGGGACGAAAAACTGTTTTTT. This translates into CASSTDRDEKLFF.